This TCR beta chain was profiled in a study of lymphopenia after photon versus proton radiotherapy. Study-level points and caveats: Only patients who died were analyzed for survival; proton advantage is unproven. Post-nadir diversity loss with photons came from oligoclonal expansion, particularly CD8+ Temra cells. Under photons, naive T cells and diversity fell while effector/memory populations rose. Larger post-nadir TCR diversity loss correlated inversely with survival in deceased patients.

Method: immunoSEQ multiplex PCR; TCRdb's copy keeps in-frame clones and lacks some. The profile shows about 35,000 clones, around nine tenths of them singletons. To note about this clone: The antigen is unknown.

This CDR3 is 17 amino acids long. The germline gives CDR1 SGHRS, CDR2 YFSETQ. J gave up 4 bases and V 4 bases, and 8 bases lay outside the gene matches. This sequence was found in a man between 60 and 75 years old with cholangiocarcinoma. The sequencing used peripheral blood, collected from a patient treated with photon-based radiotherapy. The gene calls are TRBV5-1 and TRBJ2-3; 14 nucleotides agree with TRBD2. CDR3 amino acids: CASSGGLAGEVADTQYF. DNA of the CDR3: TGCGCCAGCAGCGGGGGACTAGCGGGAGAGGTGGCAGATACGCAGTATTTT.